This TCR beta chain appears in the sequencing data of a study of early T cells in non-severe SARS-CoV-2 infection. TCRdb redid the calling of the 5' RACE reads with MiXCR, one entry per CDR3 protein. The sample holds roughly 120,000 distinct CDR3 sequences, about 15% seen once. This CDR3 is 15 amino acids long. CDR1 and CDR2 from the germline V gene are MDHEN and SYDVKM. V shed 6 bases, J shed 9 bases, and the junction held 13 bases outside the gene matches. The receptor comes from an adult who was a healthcare worker with PCR-confirmed SARS-CoV-2 infection or an uninfected control (not recorded which). The rearrangement uses TRBV28 and TRBJ2-1, with 8 bases aligning to TRBD2. Sequencing was carried out using whole blood. The CDR3, as DNA: TGTGCCAGCAGCTCGCGGGGGGCCCAGGCTGGTGAGCAGTTCTTC. As protein: CASSSRGAQAGEQFF.